The 20 T cell receptor beta chains below come from one sample, sequenced in a study of Ad26.COV2.S vaccination and SARS-CoV-2 variants. Assay used: immunoSEQ multiplex PCR; TCRdb lists only in-frame clones, some missing. The repertoire holds roughly 140,000 clones, 86% seen once, with approximately 5% in the top ten. The sample in question was peripheral blood, obtained after recovery from COVID-19. These receptors were obtained from a human donor who had recovered from COVID-19.

As DNA, the CDR3 is TGTGCCAGCAGCTTAGCCAGGGGGAGAACTAACTATGGCTACACCTTC. Its protein product is CASSLARGRTNYGYTF. This chain uses TRBV7-2 with TRBJ1-2; 7 bases are shared with TRBD1. CDR3 length equals 16 residues. V dropped 0 bases and J dropped 0; count of bases not matched to a gene: 4. Germline V CDR1 and CDR2: SGHTA, FQGNSA.

The chain links TRBV19 to TRBJ2-7; weak D call: TRBD1 (7 bases). The V end was cut by 5 bases, the J end by 4 bases, with 24 bases between. The CDR3 runs 17 residues. CDR1 LNHDA and CDR2 SQIVND come from the germline V gene (reference sequence). DNA for the CDR3: TGTGCCAGTAGTGAGCTTGGTGCAGGGGGAGGAAAGTACGAGCAGTACTTC. It translates to CASSELGAGGGKYEQYF.

CDR3 sequence reads: CSALLGQGVSKETQYF. The CDR3 nucleotides are TGCAGCGCCCTCCTGGGACAGGGGGTTTCTAAAGAGACCCAGTACTTC. The chain uses TRBV29-1 and TRBJ2-5; 11 nucleotides line up with TRBD1. The germline V gene has CDR1 SQVTM and CDR2 ANQGSEA. The V gene end was trimmed by 7 bases and the J gene end by 3 bases; junction bases not matched to a gene: 13. CDR3 length: 16 amino acids.

The V and J genes are TRBV28 and TRBJ2-3; D perhaps matches TRBD1 (5 bases). The germline CDR1 and CDR2 sequences are MDHEN and SYDVKM. This CDR3 has 12 amino acids. V lost 6 bases, J lost 4 bases, and 8 bases lay in between. The CDR3 loop is CASRLGADTQYF. CDR3 nucleotide sequence: TGTGCCAGCAGATTAGGGGCAGATACGCAGTATTTT.

This clone was seen more than once but under ten times. V usage is TRBV18 and J usage is TRBJ2-7; D might be TRBD1 (6 bases). CDR3 length: 15 residues. Trimming took 6 bases from V and 1 from J, leaving 16 bases between them. Germline assignment: CDR1 KGHSH and CDR2 LQKENI. The CDR3 reads CASSKDSQNSYEQYF. In DNA form, the CDR3 reads TGTGCCAGCTCCAAGGACAGCCAGAATTCCTACGAGCAGTACTTC. The complete variable domain, with remaining parts taken from reference TRBV18 and TRBJ2-7, reads NAGVMQNPRHLVRRRGQEARLRCSPMKGHSHVYWYRQLPEEGLKFMVYLQKENIIDESGMPKERFSAEFPKEGPSILRIQQVVRGDSAAYFCASSKDSQNSYEQYFGPGTRLTVT.

The V call is TRBV9, the J call TRBJ2-1; a possible D gene is TRBD1 (6 bases). Germline CDR1 is SGDLS and CDR2 is YYNGEE. The CDR3 covers 12 residues. Trimming left V 3 bases short and J 10 bases short, with 11 bases between. For the CDR3, the DNA is TGTGCCAGCAGCGCCAGGGGCGGGGAGCAGTTCTTC. Amino acid sequence: CASSARGGEQFF.

The rearrangement uses TRBV5-1 and TRBJ2-7, with 9 bases that match TRBD1. This CDR3 is built from 15 residues. The J segment lost 5 bases and the V segment lost 1 base, leaving 7 bases of the junction unmatched. Germline values: CDR1 SGHRS, CDR2 YFSETQ. The chain's CDR3 is CASSLLPGQGHEQYF. The CDR3 DNA sequence: TGCGCCAGCAGCTTGTTACCGGGACAGGGACACGAGCAGTACTTC.

The chain employs TRBV19 and TRBJ2-2; 8 nucleotides agree with TRBD1. CDR1 and CDR2 (germline): LNHDA, SQIVND (reference sequence). The CDR3 consists of 16 residues. The V gene end was trimmed by 6 bases and the J gene end by 3 bases; junction bases not matched to a gene: 9. The CDR3 DNA follows: TGTGCCAGTAGCCTGCAGGGGGCGTCGGACACCGGGGAGCTGTTTTTT. Encoded protein: CASSLQGASDTGELFF.

The chain links TRBV5-4 to TRBJ1-1; D is uncertain. The CDR3 has 14 residues. V lost 3 bases to trimming and J lost 6 bases, with 15 bases between them. CDR1 and CDR2 from the germline V gene are SGHNT and YYREEE (reference sequence). The CDR3 coding sequence is TGTGCCAGCAGCTGGCGGGCCCCGGGAGCTGAAGCTTTCTTT. As protein: CASSWRAPGAEAFF.

V usage is TRBV10-3 and J usage is TRBJ2-1; 9 nucleotides line up with TRBD1. CDR1 and CDR2 from the germline V gene are ENHRY and SYGVKD. V dropped 8 bases and J dropped 10; count of bases not matched to a gene: 9. This CDR3 region has 13 residues. CDR3 loop: CAIGNTGGAEQFF. The CDR3, as DNA: TGTGCCATCGGGAATACAGGGGGCGCCGAGCAGTTCTTC.

This chain links TRBV7-2 with TRBJ2-3, with 8 positions matching TRBD1. Germline V lookup: CDR1 SGHTA, CDR2 FQGNSA. With V trimmed by 3 bases and J by 10 bases, 12 bases remained unmatched. The CDR3 is 15 amino acids. CDR3 protein: CASSFYWEGRGPQYF. The CDR3 coding sequence is TGTGCCAGCAGCTTTTATTGGGAAGGCAGGGGGCCGCAGTATTTT.

The chain joins TRBV7-2 to TRBJ2-7; weak D call: TRBD2 (5 bases). Germline V CDR1 and CDR2: SGHTA, FQGNSA. This CDR3 spans 14 amino acids. With 3 bases removed from V and 2 bases from J, the gap between germline ends came to 11 bases. Written as DNA, the CDR3 is TGTGCCAGCAGCTTCGGCGTCGGGGCCTACGAGCAGTACTTC. Protein product: CASSFGVGAYEQYF.

As to this clone: A read error may produce the germline difference seen at one junction end. This chain joins TRBV28 and TRBJ2-7; D is uncertain. Germline CDR1 reads MDHEN; CDR2 reads SYDVKM. The CDR3 has 14 residues. The CDR3 spells CASSPRRPPYERYF. CDR3 DNA sequence: TGTGCCAGCAGTCCCAGAAGGCCCCCCTACGAGCGGTACTTC.

The V and J genes are TRBV6-6 and TRBJ2-5, with a possible D match to TRBD1 (6 bases). The CDR3 runs 14 residues. V lost 2 bases and J 5 bases, leaving 12 bases between the germline ends. The germline V gene has CDR1 MNHNY and CDR2 SVGAGI (reference sequence). CDR3 region: CASSYASGVETQYF. CDR3 DNA: TGTGCCAGCAGTTACGCTTCAGGGGTTGAGACCCAGTACTTC.

V usage is TRBV10-1 and J usage is TRBJ2-4; the match to TRBD1 covers 9 bases. The V segment lost 6 bases and the J segment 1 base; nucleotides outside the gene matches: 7. Germline lookup yields CDR1 WNHNN and CDR2 SYGVQD (reference sequence). The CDR3 spans 16 residues. The CDR3 here is CASSDGDRVAKNIQYF. The CDR3 nucleotides are TGCGCCAGCAGCGATGGGGACAGGGTGGCCAAAAACATTCAGTACTTC.

This chain uses TRBV19 with TRBJ1-3; D remains ambiguous. The CDR3 is made up of 13 amino acids. Germline loops: CDR1 LNHDA, CDR2 SQIVND (reference sequence). V lost 4 bases to trimming and J lost 0 bases, with 4 bases between them. The CDR3 coding sequence is TGTGCCAGTAGTAGTACCTCTGGAAACACCATATATTTT. It yields the protein CASSSTSGNTIYF. Together with reference TRBV19 and TRBJ1-3, the CDR3 gives the full variable domain: DGGITQSPKYLFRKEGQNVTLSCEQNLNHDAMYWYRQDPGQGLRLIYYSQIVNDFQKGDIAEGYSVSREKKESFPLTVTSAQKNPTAFYLCASSSTSGNTIYFGEGSWLTVV.

The sample holds one count of this clone. V usage is TRBV18 and J usage is TRBJ2-3; no firm D call. The V and J ends lost 0 bases and 4 bases respectively, with 5 bases between them. Germline CDR1 is KGHSH and CDR2 is LQKENI. CDR3 length: 13 residues. The CDR3 region is CASSPPSSDTQYF. In nucleotides, the CDR3 is TGTGCCAGCTCACCACCGAGCTCAGATACGCAGTATTTT.

This sequence joins TRBV7-2 and TRBJ2-3, with D perhaps matching TRBD2 (7 bases). Germline CDR1 is SGHTA and CDR2 is FQGNSA. Trimming cost V 1 base and J 7 bases, with 15 bases left between them. This CDR3 is 15 amino acids long. The CDR3 DNA reads as TGTGCCAGCAGCTTAGTTGAGGGGGGGGTGAATACGCAGTATTTT. Its protein is CASSLVEGGVNTQYF.

The chain is built from TRBV28 and TRBJ2-1; 7 nucleotides line up with TRBD2. With V trimmed by 4 bases and J by 5 bases, 14 bases remained unmatched. The CDR3 sequence is 17 residues long. Germline CDR1 MDHEN, CDR2 SYDVKM. The CDR3 nucleotides are TGTGCCAGCAGTTCTAGCGGCTACTCAAAGACGAACAATGAGCAGTTCTTC. Its translation is CASSSSGYSKTNNEQFF.

The count of this clone is one. This chain connects TRBV6-6 to TRBJ2-4; TRBD1 matches 7 bases. The V gene's germline CDR1 is MNHNY and CDR2 SVGAGI (reference sequence). V lost 6 bases to trimming and J lost 4 bases; unmatched junction nucleotides: 6. This CDR3 comprises 14 residues. The CDR3 region has the DNA TGTGCCAGCAGACGAGGGGGCGAAAAAAACATTCAGTACTTC. Residues: CASRRGGEKNIQYF.